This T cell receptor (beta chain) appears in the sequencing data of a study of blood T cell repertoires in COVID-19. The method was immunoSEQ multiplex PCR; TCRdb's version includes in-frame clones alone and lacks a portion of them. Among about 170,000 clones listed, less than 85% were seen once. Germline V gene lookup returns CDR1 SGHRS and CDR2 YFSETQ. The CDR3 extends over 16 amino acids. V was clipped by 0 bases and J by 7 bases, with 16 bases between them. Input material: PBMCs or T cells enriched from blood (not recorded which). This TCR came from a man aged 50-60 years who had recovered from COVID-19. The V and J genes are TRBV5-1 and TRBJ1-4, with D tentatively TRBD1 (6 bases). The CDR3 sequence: CASSLAGQGIGEKLFF. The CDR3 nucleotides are TGCGCCAGCAGCTTGGCCGGGCAGGGGATCGGTGAAAAACTGTTTTTT.